This TCR delta chain originates from a study of gamma-delta chains in newborns, infants, children. The V and J ends lost 9 bases and 2 bases, in that order; junction bases with no gene match: 7. The length of the CDR3 is 15 residues. The germline gives CDR1 GEAIGNYY, CDR2 EKD. TCRdb called clones anew from the reads with CATT. The table has 7,200 or so delta-chain clones, 2.1% seen once. This clone occurred a few times. The TCRdb protein, from a much larger clone, departs from this DNA's translation at residue 3, likely by read error; the protein shown derives from the DNA. The J gene is TRDJ2, the V gene TRDV2; 11 nucleotides align to TRDD3. This receptor was taken from a child who was a newborn, infant or young child, either healthy, febrile or measles-vaccinated (not recorded which). Specimen: blood. CDR3 sequence (DNA): TGTGCCGCAGGTGGGGGATACGTCTTGACAGCACAACTCTTCTTT. It encodes CAAGGGYVLTAQLFF.